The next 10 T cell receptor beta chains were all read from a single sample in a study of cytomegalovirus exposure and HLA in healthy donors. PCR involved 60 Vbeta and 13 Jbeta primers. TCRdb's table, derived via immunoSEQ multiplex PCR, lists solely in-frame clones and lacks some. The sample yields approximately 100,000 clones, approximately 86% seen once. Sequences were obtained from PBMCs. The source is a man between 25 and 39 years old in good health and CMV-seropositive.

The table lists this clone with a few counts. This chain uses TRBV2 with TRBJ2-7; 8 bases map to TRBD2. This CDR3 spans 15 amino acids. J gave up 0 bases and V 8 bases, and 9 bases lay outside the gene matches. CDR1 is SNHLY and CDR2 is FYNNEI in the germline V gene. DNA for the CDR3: TGTGCCAGCCAGGTCGGGGGGGCGAGCTCCTACGAGCAGTACTTC. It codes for CASQVGGASSYEQYF.

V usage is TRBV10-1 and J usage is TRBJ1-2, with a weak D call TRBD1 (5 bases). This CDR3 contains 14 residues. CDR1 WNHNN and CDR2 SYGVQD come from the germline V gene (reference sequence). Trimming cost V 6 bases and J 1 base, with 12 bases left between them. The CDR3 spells CASRGEGFNYGYTF. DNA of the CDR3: TGCGCCAGCAGGGGGGAGGGGTTTAACTATGGCTACACCTTC.

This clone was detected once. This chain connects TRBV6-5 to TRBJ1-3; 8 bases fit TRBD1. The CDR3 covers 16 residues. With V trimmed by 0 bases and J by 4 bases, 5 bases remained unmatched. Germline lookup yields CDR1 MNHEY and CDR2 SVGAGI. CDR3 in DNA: TGTGCCAGCAGTTACTCGAGATGGACAGGGGGAAACACCATATATTTT. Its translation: CASSYSRWTGGNTIYF.

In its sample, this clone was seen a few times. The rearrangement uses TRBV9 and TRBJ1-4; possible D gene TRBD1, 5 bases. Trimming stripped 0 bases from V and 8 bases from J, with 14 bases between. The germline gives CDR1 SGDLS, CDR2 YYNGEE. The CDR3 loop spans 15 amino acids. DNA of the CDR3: TGTGCCAGCAGCGTAGGGGCCAGGGAGGAGGAAAAACTGTTTTTT. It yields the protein CASSVGAREEEKLFF.

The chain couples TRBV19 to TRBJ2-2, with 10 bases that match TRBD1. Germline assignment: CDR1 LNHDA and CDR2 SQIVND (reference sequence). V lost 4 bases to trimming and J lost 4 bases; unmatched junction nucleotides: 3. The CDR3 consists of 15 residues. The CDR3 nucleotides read TGTGCCAGTAGTACCGGACAGGGGGGCACCGGGGAGCTGTTTTTT. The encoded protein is CASSTGQGGTGELFF.

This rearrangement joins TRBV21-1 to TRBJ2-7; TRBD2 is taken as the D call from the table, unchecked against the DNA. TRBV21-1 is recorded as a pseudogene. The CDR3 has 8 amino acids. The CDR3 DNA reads TGTGCCAGCAGCAGAGGGTACTTC. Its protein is CASSRGYF.

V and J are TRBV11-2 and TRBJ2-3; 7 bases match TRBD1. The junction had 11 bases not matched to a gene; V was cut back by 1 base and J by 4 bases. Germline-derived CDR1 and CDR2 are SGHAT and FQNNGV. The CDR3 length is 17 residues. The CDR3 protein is CASSLVDRVSGADTQYF. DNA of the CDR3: TGTGCCAGCAGCTTAGTAGACAGGGTTTCGGGTGCAGATACGCAGTATTTT.

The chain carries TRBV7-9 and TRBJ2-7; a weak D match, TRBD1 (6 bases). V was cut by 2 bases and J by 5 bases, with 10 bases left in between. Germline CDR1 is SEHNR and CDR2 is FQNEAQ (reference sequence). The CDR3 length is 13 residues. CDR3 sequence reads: CASSLLQGHEQYF. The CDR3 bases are TGTGCCAGCAGCTTATTACAGGGCCACGAGCAGTACTTC.

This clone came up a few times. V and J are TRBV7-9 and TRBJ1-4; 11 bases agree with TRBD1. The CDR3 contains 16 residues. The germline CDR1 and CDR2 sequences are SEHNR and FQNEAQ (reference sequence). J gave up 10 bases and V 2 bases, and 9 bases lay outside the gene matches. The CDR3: CASSLPSGTGGAKLFF. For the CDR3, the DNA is TGTGCCAGCAGCTTACCCTCCGGGACAGGGGGAGCAAAACTGTTTTTT. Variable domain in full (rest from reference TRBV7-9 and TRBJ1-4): DTGVSQNPRHKITKRGQNVTFRCDPISEHNRLYWYRQTLGQGPEFLTYFQNEAQLEKSRLLSDRFSAERPKGSFSTLEIQRTEQGDSAMYLCASSLPSGTGGAKLFFGSGTQLSVL.

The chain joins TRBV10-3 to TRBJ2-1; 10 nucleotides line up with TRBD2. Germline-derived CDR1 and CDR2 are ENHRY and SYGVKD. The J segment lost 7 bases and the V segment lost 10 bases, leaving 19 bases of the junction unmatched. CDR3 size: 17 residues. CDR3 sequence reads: CATSGTSASFVGNEQFF. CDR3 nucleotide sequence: TGTGCCACCTCCGGGACTAGCGCTTCCTTTGTGGGAAATGAGCAGTTCTTC.